The present T cell receptor (beta chain) was sequenced within a study of OX40 agonist ivuxolimab in advanced cancers. The overall study: Patients were infused with ivuxolimab every 2 weeks at 0.01 to 10 mg/kg. Patients in dose escalation had liver, melanoma, kidney or head and neck cancers. Study-wide results and caveats: Compared with CD4+, CD8+ T cells on average had more expanded clones.

Germline loops: CDR1 SGHRS, CDR2 YFSETQ. The CDR3 sequence is 17 residues long. The ends were cut back, 0 bases at V and 0 bases at J, with 16 bases in the middle. Regarding this clone: The antigen remains unidentified.

Generated by immunoSEQ multiplex PCR, the TCRdb table keeps only in-frame clones and is missing some. The sample includes under 45,000 clones, more than 80% of them seen just once. The chain is built from TRBV5-1 and TRBJ2-7, with a weak D call TRBD2 (6 bases). The source material was CD4+ or CD8+ T cells sorted from blood, sampled in a trial of the OX40 agonist ivuxolimab. The receptor was derived from an adult with an advanced solid tumor such as melanoma, head and neck, liver or kidney cancer. The CDR3 nucleotides are TGCGCCAGCAGCTTGGCCCAAAGCGGGTCAAGCTCCTACGAGCAGTACTTC. This sequence encodes CASSLAQSGSSSYEQYF.